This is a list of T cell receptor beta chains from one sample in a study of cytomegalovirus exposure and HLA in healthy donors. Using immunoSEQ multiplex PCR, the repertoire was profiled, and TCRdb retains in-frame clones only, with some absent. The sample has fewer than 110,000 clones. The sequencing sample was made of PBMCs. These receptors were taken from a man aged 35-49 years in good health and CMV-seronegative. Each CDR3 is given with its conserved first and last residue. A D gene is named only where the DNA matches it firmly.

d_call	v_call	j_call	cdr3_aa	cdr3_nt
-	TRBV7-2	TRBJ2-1	CASSSTEYNEQFF	TGTGCCAGCAGCTCTACCGAGTACAATGAGCAGTTCTTC
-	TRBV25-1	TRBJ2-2	CASSDYPQGNTGELFF	TGTGCCAGCAGTGACTATCCACAGGGGAACACCGGGGAGCTGTTTTTT
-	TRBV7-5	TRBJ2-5	CARSLVRKQGVVETQYF	TGTGCCAGAAGCTTAGTAAGGAAACAGGGGGTTGTAGAGACCCAGTACTTC
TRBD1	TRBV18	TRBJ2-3	CASSPRDRGRTDTQYF	TGTGCCAGCTCACCTAGGGATAGGGGGCGCACAGATACGCAGTATTTT
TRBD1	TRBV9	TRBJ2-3	CASSAIQGATDTQYF	TGTGCCAGCAGCGCAATACAGGGGGCTACAGATACGCAGTATTTT
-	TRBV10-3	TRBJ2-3	CAIRESGSGADTQYF	TGTGCCATCAGAGAGTCGGGGTCGGGGGCAGATACGCAGTATTTT
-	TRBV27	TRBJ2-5	CASSPRSGGETQYF	TGTGCCAGCAGCCCGCGGTCAGGGGGGGAGACCCAGTACTTC
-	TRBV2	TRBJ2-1	CASRPTVNNEQFF	TGTGCCAGCAGGCCGACAGTTAACAATGAGCAGTTCTTC
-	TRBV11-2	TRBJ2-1	CASSPSTGGWEQFF	TGTGCCAGCAGCCCCAGTACGGGGGGCTGGGAGCAGTTCTTC
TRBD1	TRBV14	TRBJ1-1	CASSQAGGANTEAFF	TGTGCCAGCAGCCAAGCAGGGGGCGCGAACACTGAAGCTTTCTTT
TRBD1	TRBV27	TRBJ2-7	CASSLSDRGYEQYF	TGTGCCAGCAGTTTATCTGACAGGGGGTACGAGCAGTACTTC
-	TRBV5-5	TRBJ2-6	CASSFATQAGANVLTF	TGTGCCAGCAGCTTTGCTACCCAGGCTGGGGCCAACGTCCTGACTTTC
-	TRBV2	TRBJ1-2	CASRGQVGYGYTF	TGTGCCAGCAGGGGCCAGGTTGGCTATGGCTACACCTTC
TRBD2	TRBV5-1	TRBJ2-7	CASSLEGLATHEQYF	TGCGCCAGCAGCTTGGAGGGACTAGCAACCCACGAGCAGTACTTC
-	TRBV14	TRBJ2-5	CASSQDRTGQYF	TGTGCCAGCAGCCAAGATCGAACAGGGCAGTACTTC
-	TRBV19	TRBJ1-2	CASSPMTGLYGYTF	TGTGCCAGTAGTCCGATGACAGGACTTTATGGCTACACCTTC
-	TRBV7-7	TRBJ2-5	CASSSQTSGRETQYF	TGTGCCAGCAGCTCTCAGACTAGTGGGCGCGAGACCCAGTACTTC